What follows are 11 T cell receptor beta chains derived from one specimen sequenced in a study of T cell repertoires in cytomegalovirus infection. These receptors' targets are unknown. TCRdb redid the calling of the reads with MiXCR, one entry per CDR3 protein. This table has fewer than 200,000 distinct CDR3 sequences, about a fifth appearing once. The sample in question was CD8+ T cells from cultured PBMCs, obtained from culture after CMV antigen stimulation. The receptors here all came from a human donor in good health (CMV status not recorded). Some clones in this sample may be carry-over from other donors' samples.

Points on this clonotype: The junction and the germline gene differ at one end; a read error may be behind it. The DNA for the CDR3 is TGTGCCAGCAGCCCCCTCCCGGCCCCGGCTGGGGATGAGCAGTTCTTC. This encodes CASSPLPAPAGDEQFF. This chain uses TRBV4-1 with TRBJ2-1; no clear D gene. CDR1 and CDR2 (germline): MGHRA, YSYEKL. This CDR3 contains 16 residues.

In this sample, this clonotype turned up a few times. J is TRBJ2-1 and V is TRBV7-8; TRBD2 is a possible D gene (5 bases). This CDR3 comprises 16 residues. Germline lookup yields CDR1 SGHVS and CDR2 FQNEAQ. Trimming pared 1 base from V and 0 bases from J, leaving 10 bases between. The CDR3 nucleotides read TGTGCCAGCAGCTTAGAGGCTGGGAGCTCCTACAATGAGCAGTTCTTC. It yields the protein CASSLEAGSSYNEQFF.

This clonotype appeared a few times. The V gene is TRBV7-6, the J gene TRBJ2-7; D gene unclear. CDR3 length: 15 residues. V lost 5 bases and J lost 0, with 14 bases in between. Germline CDR1 reads SGHVS; CDR2 reads FNYEAQ. The CDR3 DNA follows: TGTGCCAGCAGCCCGACACCTTTTAGCTCCTACGAGCAGTACTTC. Translated: CASSPTPFSSYEQYF.

V is TRBV27 and J is TRBJ1-2, with D maybe TRBD1 (6 bases). Germline V gives CDR1 MNHEY, CDR2 SMNVEV (reference sequence). This CDR3 is 14 amino acids long. The V and J ends lost 4 bases and 3 bases respectively, with 12 bases between them. In nucleotides, the CDR3 is TGTGCCAGCAGTTCCCGAAGGGGGGACTATGGCTACACCTTC. Its protein product is CASSSRRGDYGYTF.

This clonotype came up a few times. The chain carries TRBV24-1 and TRBJ2-5, with 9 bases fitting TRBD1. The CDR3 consists of 16 residues. Germline CDR1 is KGHDR and CDR2 is SFDVKD. V lost 5 bases, J lost 1 base, and 7 bases stayed unmatched. The DNA for the CDR3 is TGTGCCACCAGTGTCCGGACAGGGGTCTCCCAAGAGACCCAGTACTTC. Amino acids: CATSVRTGVSQETQYF.

The chain has TRBV27 and TRBJ2-7; 7 bases align to TRBD1. The CDR3 is 12 amino acids. V was pared by 8 bases and J by 6 bases, with 7 bases of the junction left unmatched. Germline lookup yields CDR1 MNHEY and CDR2 SMNVEV (reference sequence). The CDR3 DNA reads as TGTGCCAGCTCCCCCGGGACAGCCGAGCAGTACTTC. Encoded protein: CASSPGTAEQYF.

This clonotype has a count of ten or more. The chain recombines TRBV7-9 with TRBJ2-1, with D possibly being TRBD1 (5 bases). CDR1 is SEHNR and CDR2 is FQNEAQ in the germline V gene (reference sequence). The CDR3 is 15 amino acids. The germline V and J ends were trimmed by 7 bases and 0 bases, with 13 bases remaining between them. The CDR3 DNA sequence: TGTGCCAGCAAAGGGGCGCTGAGCTCCTACAATGAGCAGTTCTTC. It encodes CASKGALSSYNEQFF. Looking up the rest from reference TRBV7-9 and TRBJ2-1 gives the full variable domain: DTGVSQNPRHKITKRGQNVTFRCDPISEHNRLYWYRQTLGQGPEFLTYFQNEAQLEKSRLLSDRFSAERPKGSFSTLEIQRTEQGDSAMYLCASKGALSSYNEQFFGPGTRLTVL.

The chain recombines TRBV12-3 or TRBV12-4 with TRBJ1-1; D uncertain. The CDR3 has 13 amino acids. Trimming shortened V by 8 bases and J by 6 bases, and 16 bases separated the two germline ends. The CDR3 nucleotides are TGTGCCAGCGAGACTCGGGGAGCGGCTGAAGCTTTCTTT. The encoded protein is CASETRGAAEAFF.

This clonotype was seen ten or more times. This chain links TRBV20-1 with TRBJ2-5; 9 bases map to TRBD1. Per germline, CDR1 DFQATT and CDR2 SNEGSKA (reference sequence). CDR3 length: 12 residues. The chain's CDR3 is CRAGQGRETQYF. CDR3 in DNA: TGCAGAGCGGGACAGGGTCGAGAGACCCAGTACTTC.

V and J are TRBV6-1 and TRBJ1-5; D perhaps matches TRBD1 (6 bases). V lost 2 bases and J lost 6, with 14 bases in between. The germline V gene has CDR1 MNHNS and CDR2 SASEGT. The CDR3 is 15 residues long. The CDR3 sequence: CASSEWGQGFQPQHF. The DNA of the CDR3 is TGTGCCAGCAGTGAATGGGGGCAGGGCTTTCAGCCCCAGCATTTT.

This clonotype was observed a few times. The chain combines TRBV13 with TRBJ1-1; D is perhaps TRBD1 (5 bases). The V and J ends lost 5 bases and 1 base respectively, with 14 bases between them. The CDR3 consists of 15 residues. CDR1 is PRHDT and CDR2 is FYEKMQ in the germline V gene (reference sequence). CDR3 sequence (DNA): TGTGCCAGCAGCCAGAGGGCAGGGTCGAACACTGAAGCTTTCTTT. It encodes CASSQRAGSNTEAFF.